This is a list of T cell receptor beta chains from one sample in a study of blood T cell repertoires in COVID-19. Measured with immunoSEQ multiplex PCR; TCRdb has only the in-frame clones, and not every one. The sample has under 300,000 clones; around nine tenths are singletons. Sequenced: peripheral blood. All receptors derive from a woman between 70 and 85 years old with COVID-19, enrolled during active disease. The CDR3 runs from the conserved cysteine through the conserved F or W. The D gene is left open where the match is weak. Rows give clone size only sometimes, using once, few, many, or a class for an expanded clone.

v_gene,abundance,j_gene,d_gene,CDR3nt,CDR3aa
TRBV27,.,TRBJ1-1,.,TGTGCCAGCAGCCGACTCGCCAACACTGAAGCTTTCTTT,CASSRLANTEAFF
TRBV7-9,few,TRBJ2-7,TRBD2,TGTGCCAGCAGCTTTAGCGGGTTCCCGAATGCCGAGCAGTACTTC,CASSFSGFPNAEQYF
TRBV7-3,.,TRBJ2-7,TRBD1,TGTGCCAGCAGCTTAGATAGGGGGCAGGGCCCATTCTACGAGCAGTACTTC,CASSLDRGQGPFYEQYF
TRBV28,.,TRBJ1-4,.,TGTGCCAGCGGCCCAGCAACTAATGAAAAACTGTTTTTT,CASGPATNEKLFF
TRBV7-2,.,TRBJ1-5,.,TGTGCCAGCAGCTTAGTCGTCGGGGATCAGCCCCAGCATTTT,CASSLVVGDQPQHF
TRBV29-1,once,TRBJ1-2,.,TGCAGCGTTGTTGATACACCCTATGGCTACACCTTC,CSVVDTPYGYTF
TRBV7-3,.,TRBJ2-3,.,TGTGCCAGCAGCTTACGCCCGGGACCAGGGGGCACAGATACGCAGTATTTT,CASSLRPGPGGTDTQYF
TRBV21-1,.,TRBJ2-5,.,TGTGCCAGCAGCAAAGGGAACAGCGGGGGCCCTCAAGAGACCCAGTACTTC,CASSKGNSGGPQETQYF
TRBV4-1,.,TRBJ2-5,.,TGCGCCAGCAGCCAGAGGGATTCAGCCCAAGAGACCCAGTACTTC,CASSQRDSAQETQYF
TRBV5-6,.,TRBJ1-2,.,TGTGCCAGCAGAATAGTACGGGACACAGCTAACTATGGCTACACCTTC,CASRIVRDTANYGYTF
TRBV5-4,.,TRBJ2-3,.,TGTGCCAGCAGCACGGACGGAAAGGGCGGGTCTAGCACAGATACGCAGTATTTT,CASSTDGKGGSSTDTQYF
TRBV3-1/TRBV3-2,.,TRBJ1-6,.,TGTGCCAGCAGCCAGGGGGCTGCTTCACCCCTCCACTTT,CASSQGAASPLHF
TRBV7-7,.,TRBJ1-3,.,TGTGCCAGCAGCTTAGAGTATCACAGGCGAAACACCATATATTTT,CASSLEYHRRNTIYF
TRBV19,.,TRBJ1-5,TRBD1,TGTGCCAGTAGTCTCCGGGACAGGGAGGTCGGCAATCAGCCCCAGCATTTT,CASSLRDREVGNQPQHF
TRBV28,once,TRBJ2-1,TRBD1,TGTGCCAGCAGGCCTAGAGGACAGGGCTACAATGAGCAGTTCTTC,CASRPRGQGYNEQFF
TRBV6-5,.,TRBJ2-7,TRBD2,TGTGCCAGCCGTAGCGGGATTTCTGATACTCAGCAGTACTTC,CASRSGISDTQQYF
TRBV18,.,TRBJ2-5,.,TGTGCCAGCTCACCGACACTGTACCAAGAGACCCAGTACTTC,CASSPTLYQETQYF
TRBV21-1,.,TRBJ1-6,.,TGTGCCAGCAGCAAAGTCCAGGGGAAGGGGAGTGGGAATTCACCCCTCCACTTT,CASSKVQGKGSGNSPLHF
TRBV6-5,.,TRBJ2-7,.,TGTGCCAGCAGTTTATACGGGGGCTCCTACGAGCAGTACTTC,CASSLYGGSYEQYF
TRBV6-4,.,TRBJ1-5,.,TGTGCCAGCAGTGACCCCCCGGGAAATGGCAATCAGCCCCAGCATTTT,CASSDPPGNGNQPQHF
TRBV3-1/TRBV3-2,.,TRBJ1-2,TRBD1,TGTGCCAGCAGGGCAGGGACAGGGGTCGGCGGCGATTATGGCTACACCTTC,CASRAGTGVGGDYGYTF
TRBV30,once,TRBJ2-1,.,TGTGCCTGGAGTGTATATAGTTACAATGAGCAGTTCTTC,CAWSVYSYNEQFF
TRBV2,few,TRBJ1-5,TRBD1,TGTGCCAGCAGCTGGACAGGGGGCGCGGCATCAGGTCAGCCCCAGCATTTT,CASSWTGGAASGQPQHF
TRBV18,once,TRBJ2-1,TRBD2,TGTGCCAGCTCAAAGGAGACTAGCGGTAATGAGCAGTTCTTC,CASSKETSGNEQFF
TRBV20-1,.,TRBJ1-2,.,TGCAGTGCTTTGAACAGGGATGGCTACACCTTC,CSALNRDGYTF
TRBV7-2,.,TRBJ2-3,.,TGTGCCAGCAGCTTGCTCGGGACTAGCACAGATACGCAGTATTTT,CASSLLGTSTDTQYF
TRBV28,.,TRBJ2-7,.,TGTGCCAGCAGTCCGGCGCGGGGCTACGAGCAGTACTTC,CASSPARGYEQYF
TRBV18,.,TRBJ2-7,TRBD1,TGTGCCAGCTCACCCGGACAGGGGGCCTTTAGGGTCTCCTACGAGCAGTACTTC,CASSPGQGAFRVSYEQYF
TRBV3-1/TRBV3-2,.,TRBJ2-5,TRBD1,TGTGCCAGCAGCCACCGGACAGGGAGGGAGACCCAGTACTTC,CASSHRTGRETQYF
TRBV5-1,.,TRBJ1-2,.,TGCGCCAGCAGCTTGGCCTTTTTAAGAGGTTTAAACTATGGCTACACCTTC,CASSLAFLRGLNYGYTF
TRBV6-5,.,TRBJ2-7,TRBD2,TGTGCCAGCAGCCTTGGGAGGGTAGCCTACGAGCAGTACTTC,CASSLGRVAYEQYF
TRBV7-2,.,TRBJ2-7,.,TGTGCCAGCAGCTTTGGCCTATTAACAGGATCCGAGCAGTACTTC,CASSFGLLTGSEQYF
TRBV24-1,.,TRBJ1-2,.,TGTGCCACCAGTGAGGCTGACACCAGGGGTACTGGCTACACCTTC,CATSEADTRGTGYTF
TRBV27,.,TRBJ2-3,.,TGTGCCAGCAGTTTATCCCGGGATAGCCCAGATACGCAGTATTTT,CASSLSRDSPDTQYF
TRBV9,.,TRBJ2-3,.,TGTGCCAGCAGCGTAGGAGGGAACAGTCGGACAGATACGCAGTATTTT,CASSVGGNSRTDTQYF
TRBV21-1,.,TRBJ2-3,.,TGTGCCAGCAGCAAAGCCCTCAATATTCCGGGACTAGCGGGTAGGACGATGGGCACAGATACGCAGTATTTT,CASSKALNIPGLAGRTMGTDTQYF
TRBV5-8,.,TRBJ1-2,TRBD1,TGTGCCAGCAGCTACCGGACAGGCAGCTATGGCTACACCTTC,CASSYRTGSYGYTF
TRBV4-3,.,TRBJ1-3,.,TGCGCCAGCAGCCAAGAGTTCTCAGTATCTGGAAACACCATATATTTT,CASSQEFSVSGNTIYF
TRBV10-3,.,TRBJ1-6,.,TGTGCCATCAGTGAGGCGGGAGAGACAGATCTCCCCTATAATTCACCCCTCCACTTT,CAISEAGETDLPYNSPLHF
TRBV6-5,.,TRBJ1-1,.,TGTGCCAGCGTTGGCGGTAGAAGGGAAGCTTTCTTT,CASVGGRREAFF
TRBV30,.,TRBJ1-4,.,TGTGCCTGCACCGAGGGCAGTCTCAATGAAAAACTGTTTTTT,CACTEGSLNEKLFF
TRBV11-3,.,TRBJ2-5,.,TGTGCCAGCAGCTTAGGCCAGCGTGAGACCCAGTACTTC,CASSLGQRETQYF
TRBV19,.,TRBJ1-5,.,TGTGCCAGTAGTCCGAGTACAGGCTTCAATCAGCCCCAGCATTTT,CASSPSTGFNQPQHF
TRBV19,.,TRBJ2-3,.,TGTGCCAGTAGTTTGGGCAGGGAAGGAACAGATACGCAGTATTTT,CASSLGREGTDTQYF
TRBV6-2/TRBV6-3,.,TRBJ2-3,TRBD2,TGTGCCAGCAGTGCCGGACTAGCGGGGGGCGTAGATACGCAGTATTTT,CASSAGLAGGVDTQYF
TRBV19,.,TRBJ2-3,TRBD1,TGTGCCAGTAATTTAGGGGGCGCCGGCACAGATACGCAGTATTTT,CASNLGGAGTDTQYF
TRBV6-2/TRBV6-3,.,TRBJ2-1,TRBD2,TGTGCCAGCAGTCCGGGACTAGCGGGGGGGGACAATGAGCAGTTCTTC,CASSPGLAGGDNEQFF
TRBV27,.,TRBJ2-1,.,TGTGCCAGCAGTTACGGCGGGGTCGGCAATGAGCAGTTCTTC,CASSYGGVGNEQFF
TRBV2,.,TRBJ2-3,TRBD2,TGTGCCAGCAGTGAAACCCCCCTGGGACTAGCGGGCACAGATACGCAGTATTTT,CASSETPLGLAGTDTQYF
TRBV5-6,.,TRBJ2-5,.,TGTGCCAGCAGCTTTAAGGGGGAGACCCAGTACTTC,CASSFKGETQYF
TRBV5-1,.,TRBJ1-6,.,TGCGCCAGCACCCCGCGGGGGGGCGATGGTTCACCCCTCCACTTT,CASTPRGGDGSPLHF
TRBV19,.,TRBJ1-2,.,TGTGCCAGTAGTATTGGCGGAGACTATGGCTACACCTTC,CASSIGGDYGYTF